The rows below give T cell receptor beta chains drawn from one sample of a study of blood T cells in healthy people across ages. TCRdb re-called the 5' RACE reads through MiXCR, storing one row per CDR3 protein. The table records 750,000 or so distinct CDR3 sequences, 20% to 30% of them present only once. Separately, the same data were catalogued under a study of T cells of mothers and their children.

Sequenced sample: blood. These receptors were taken from a boy between 10 and 17 years old in good health. The conserved cysteine and the conserved F or W are not part of the CDR3 here. The order of the fields is CDR3 length, V gene, CDR3 protein.

CDR3 length: 10; V gene: TRBV29-1; CDR3 protein: SVEAQGGIQY
CDR3 length: 12; V gene: TRBV6-6; CDR3 protein: ASSYEAGANVLT
CDR3 length: 13; V gene: TRBV4-2; CDR3 protein: ASSQVERSDDIQY
CDR3 length: 11; V gene: TRBV2; CDR3 protein: AGEQGARTEAF
CDR3 length: 13; V gene: TRBV20-1; CDR3 protein: STTTEMWVDTEAF
CDR3 length: 11; V gene: TRBV6-5; CDR3 protein: ASSYGLADAQF
CDR3 length: 10; V gene: TRBV7-9; CDR3 protein: ASVLGNTEAF
CDR3 length: 12; V gene: TRBV29-1; CDR3 protein: SARTGAREDEQF
CDR3 length: 14; V gene: TRBV9; CDR3 protein: ASSADTGGAVYEQY
CDR3 length: 11; V gene: TRBV6-2/TRBV6-3; CDR3 protein: ASQPTGRREQY
CDR3 length: 16; V gene: TRBV7-8; CDR3 protein: ASSLQLGTSGTQYEQY
CDR3 length: 14; V gene: TRBV27; CDR3 protein: ASSHTLVSSYNEQF
CDR3 length: 13; V gene: TRBV5-1; CDR3 protein: ASSLGWDYSYEQY
CDR3 length: 13; V gene: TRBV7-9; CDR3 protein: ASSLVAPMNTEAF
CDR3 length: 15; V gene: TRBV6-2/TRBV6-3; CDR3 protein: ASSYRLGGPNTGELF
CDR3 length: 21; V gene: TRBV11-2; CDR3 protein: ASSLVLAGTSGDQVQSTDTQY
CDR3 length: 11; V gene: TRBV12-3/TRBV12-4; CDR3 protein: ASSGTGGETRY
CDR3 length: 15; V gene: TRBV5-1; CDR3 protein: ASSSLGTEDYQETQY
CDR3 length: 10; V gene: TRBV4-2; CDR3 protein: ASSQEVNEQF
CDR3 length: 13; V gene: TRBV20-1; CDR3 protein: SARDRTGGYNEQF
CDR3 length: 13; V gene: TRBV14; CDR3 protein: ASSPWIGSSYEQY
CDR3 length: 17; V gene: TRBV29-1; CDR3 protein: SVVTGGGMVSGSTDTQY
CDR3 length: 13; V gene: TRBV7-6; CDR3 protein: ASSLEGSVYNEQF
CDR3 length: 13; V gene: TRBV2; CDR3 protein: ASRTRDSSTDTQY
CDR3 length: 15; V gene: TRBV3-1; CDR3 protein: ASSQDAASGYQETQY
CDR3 length: 18; V gene: TRBV4-2; CDR3 protein: ASSTYRASGGPTSYNEQF
CDR3 length: 13; V gene: TRBV7-9; CDR3 protein: ASSHLDRASEKLF
CDR3 length: 12; V gene: TRBV14; CDR3 protein: ASSQERVGETQY
CDR3 length: 11; V gene: TRBV20-1; CDR3 protein: SARIPDFSEAF
CDR3 length: 10; V gene: TRBV28; CDR3 protein: ASNALQETQY
CDR3 length: 13; V gene: TRBV5-1; CDR3 protein: ASSMAHSGIGELF
CDR3 length: 16; V gene: TRBV6-5; CDR3 protein: ASSLVMDTPSGANVLT
CDR3 length: 12; V gene: TRBV29-1; CDR3 protein: SVVELADYNEQF
CDR3 length: 13; V gene: TRBV5-1; CDR3 protein: ASSLSTVDVETQY
CDR3 length: 14; V gene: TRBV6-6; CDR3 protein: ASSSGLQGWNYGYT
CDR3 length: 11; V gene: TRBV3-1; CDR3 protein: ASSSGKGYEQY
CDR3 length: 13; V gene: TRBV28; CDR3 protein: ASRSGGTGNEKLC
CDR3 length: 14; V gene: TRBV7-9; CDR3 protein: ASSLVMGEKGYEQY
CDR3 length: 13; V gene: TRBV15; CDR3 protein: ATSRERGLINIQY
CDR3 length: 14; V gene: TRBV9; CDR3 protein: ASSVIGLAAQETQY
CDR3 length: 13; V gene: TRBV13; CDR3 protein: ASSLVPRAGETQY
CDR3 length: 14; V gene: TRBV7-2; CDR3 protein: ASSLDGTSSHNEQF
CDR3 length: 12; V gene: TRBV12-3/TRBV12-4; CDR3 protein: ASSLPGNSYEQY
CDR3 length: 13; V gene: TRBV24-1; CDR3 protein: ATSDASGGKNIQY
CDR3 length: 13; V gene: TRBV2; CDR3 protein: ASSGSGGVQETQY
CDR3 length: 13; V gene: TRBV10-3; CDR3 protein: AISELSGTYNGQF
CDR3 length: 10; V gene: TRBV27; CDR3 protein: ASRSVQETQY
CDR3 length: 13; V gene: TRBV7-8; CDR3 protein: ASSSGTGGWNEQF
CDR3 length: 11; V gene: TRBV20-1; CDR3 protein: SARKGATDTQY